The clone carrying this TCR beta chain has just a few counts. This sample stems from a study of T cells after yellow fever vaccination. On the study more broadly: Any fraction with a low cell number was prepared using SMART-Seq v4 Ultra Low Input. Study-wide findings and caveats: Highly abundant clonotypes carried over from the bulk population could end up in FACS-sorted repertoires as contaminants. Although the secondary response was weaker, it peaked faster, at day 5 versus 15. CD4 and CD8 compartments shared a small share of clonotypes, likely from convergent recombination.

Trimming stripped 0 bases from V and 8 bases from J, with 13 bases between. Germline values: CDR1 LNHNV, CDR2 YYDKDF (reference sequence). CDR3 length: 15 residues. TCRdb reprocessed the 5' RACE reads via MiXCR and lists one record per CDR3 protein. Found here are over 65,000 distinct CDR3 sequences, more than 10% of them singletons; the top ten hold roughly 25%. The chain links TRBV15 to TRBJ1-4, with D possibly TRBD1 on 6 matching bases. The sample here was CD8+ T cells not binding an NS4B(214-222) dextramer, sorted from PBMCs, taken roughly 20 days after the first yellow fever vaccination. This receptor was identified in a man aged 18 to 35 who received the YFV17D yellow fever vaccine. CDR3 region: CATSRDGGLGEKLFF. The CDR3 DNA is TGTGCCACCAGCAGAGATGGGGGGCTAGGCGAAAAACTGTTTTTT.